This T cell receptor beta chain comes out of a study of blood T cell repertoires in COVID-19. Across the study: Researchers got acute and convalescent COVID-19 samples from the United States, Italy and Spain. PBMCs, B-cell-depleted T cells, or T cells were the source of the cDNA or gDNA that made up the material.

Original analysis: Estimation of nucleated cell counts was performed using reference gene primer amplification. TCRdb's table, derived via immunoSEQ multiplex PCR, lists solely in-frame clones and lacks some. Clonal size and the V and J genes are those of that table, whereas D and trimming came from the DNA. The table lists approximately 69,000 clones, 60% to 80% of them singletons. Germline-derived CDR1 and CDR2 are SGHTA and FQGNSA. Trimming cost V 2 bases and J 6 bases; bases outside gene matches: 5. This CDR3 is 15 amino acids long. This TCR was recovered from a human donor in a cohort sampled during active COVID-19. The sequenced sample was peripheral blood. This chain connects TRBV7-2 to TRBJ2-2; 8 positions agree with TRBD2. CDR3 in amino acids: CASSLPGLGPGELFF. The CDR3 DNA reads TGTGCCAGCAGCTTACCGGGACTAGGACCCGGGGAGCTGTTTTTT.